These 14 T cell receptor beta chains were all obtained from the same sample, sequenced in a study of blood T cell repertoires in COVID-19. The table came from immunoSEQ multiplex PCR; TCRdb's copy has only in-frame clones and leaves some out. Here the sample spans 250,000 to 350,000 clones, around 87% being singletons. The sequencing sample was made of PBMCs or T cells enriched from blood (not recorded which). Every receptor here comes from a woman aged 30 to 39 who had recovered from COVID-19.

The rearrangement links TRBV10-2 to TRBJ1-1; weak D call: TRBD1 (6 bases). CDR3 size: 14 residues. Germline V gives CDR1 WSHSY, CDR2 SAAADI. V dropped 10 bases and J dropped 4 bases, with 19 bases sitting between them. Written as DNA, the CDR3 is TGCGCCACCAATCCGAACCGCAGGGGCACTGAAGCTTTCTTT. This encodes CATNPNRRGTEAFF.

This clone was found once. The J gene is TRBJ2-7, the V gene TRBV5-4; 11 bases map to TRBD1. This CDR3 is 15 amino acids long. Germline values: CDR1 SGHNT, CDR2 YYREEE (reference sequence). J gave up 6 bases and V 4 bases, and 9 bases lay outside the gene matches. CDR3 protein: CASSTSPGQGVEQYF. In nucleotides, the CDR3 is TGTGCCAGCAGCACCTCGCCGGGACAGGGGGTCGAGCAGTACTTC.

The chain couples TRBV5-8 to TRBJ1-3; possible D gene TRBD1, 6 bases. Germline V lookup: CDR1 SGHTS, CDR2 YDEGEE. The CDR3 runs to 15 residues. Trimming left V 2 bases short and J 4 bases short, with 13 bases between. CDR3 protein: CASSFRRGTGNTIYF. In DNA form, the CDR3 reads TGTGCCAGCAGCTTCCGCAGGGGTACCGGAAACACCATATATTTT.

This rearrangement joins TRBV6-5 to TRBJ1-1, with D possibly matching TRBD1 (5 bases). Per germline, CDR1 MNHEY and CDR2 SVGAGI. V lost 5 bases and J 0 bases, leaving 13 bases between the germline ends. The CDR3 is 15 residues long. The DNA of the CDR3 is TGTGCCAGCAGTAGATCGACAGAGATGAACACTGAAGCTTTCTTT. It is translated as CASSRSTEMNTEAFF.

V is TRBV7-9 and J is TRBJ2-7; TRBD1 aligns across 9 bases. Looked up from germline, CDR1 is SEHNR and CDR2 is FQNEAQ (reference sequence). V gave up 5 bases and J gave up 3 bases; unmatched junction bases: 5. The CDR3 loop spans 14 amino acids. CDR3 region: CASSLPGQGYEQYF. The CDR3 DNA is TGTGCCAGCAGCCTGCCGGGACAGGGCTACGAGCAGTACTTC.

The V and J genes are TRBV18 and TRBJ1-1; D not certain. The CDR3 consists of 16 residues. V lost 2 bases, J lost 5 bases, and 18 bases lay in between. Germline CDR1 and CDR2: KGHSH and LQKENI. The CDR3 DNA sequence: TGTGCCAGCTCACCATCGGGCGGGGTCCGACGAACTGAAGCTTTCTTT. Its translation: CASSPSGGVRRTEAFF.

The rearrangement joins TRBV5-6 to TRBJ1-5, with D possibly matching TRBD1 (6 bases). V was cut by 1 base and J by 3 bases, with 11 bases left in between. This CDR3 has 15 amino acids. Per germline, CDR1 SGHDT and CDR2 YYEEEE. The CDR3 DNA reads TGTGCCAGCAGCTTGACCTACAGGGCCAATCAGCCCCAGCATTTT. Translating it yields CASSLTYRANQPQHF.

This clone was detected once. The chain is built from TRBV6-5 and TRBJ2-2; D uncertain. V lost 6 bases and J lost 4, with 9 bases in between. The CDR3 loop spans 13 amino acids. Germline assignment: CDR1 MNHEY and CDR2 SVGAGI. CDR3: CASSSPGTGELFF. CDR3 DNA sequence: TGTGCCAGCAGCTCCCCCGGCACCGGGGAGCTGTTTTTT.

This chain's CDR3 is CASRVTENTEAFF. The CDR3 DNA is TGTGCCAGCAGAGTGACAGAGAACACTGAAGCTTTCTTT. The chain has TRBV3-1 (or the pseudogene TRBV3-2) and TRBJ1-1; D is possibly TRBD1 (5 bases). Germline-derived CDR1 and CDR2 are LGHDT and YNNKEL (reference sequence). The CDR3 is 13 residues long. The germline V and J ends were trimmed by 6 bases and 1 base, with 9 bases remaining between them.

The V gene is TRBV12-3 or TRBV12-4, the J gene TRBJ2-2; 9 nucleotides match TRBD1. CDR3 length equals 13 residues. V dropped 5 bases and J dropped 9; count of bases not matched to a gene: 4. CDR3 sequence (DNA): TGTGCCAGCAGTAACAGGGGGCCTAGGGAGCTGTTTTTT. Protein product: CASSNRGPRELFF.

The rearrangement links TRBV5-1 to TRBJ1-5; possible D gene TRBD1, 6 bases. V lost 4 bases, J lost 7 bases, and 18 bases lay in between. The CDR3 runs to 15 residues. Germline CDR1 SGHRS, CDR2 YFSETQ. The CDR3 sequence is CASSREGGLSQPQHF. The CDR3 region has the DNA TGCGCCAGCAGCAGGGAGGGGGGGTTGAGCCAGCCCCAGCATTTT.

The rearrangement uses TRBV5-1 and TRBJ1-3; the match to TRBD1 covers 7 bases. CDR1 and CDR2 (germline): SGHRS, YFSETQ. This CDR3 has 15 amino acids. Unmatched junction bases numbered 8, after V lost 2 bases and J lost 6 bases. CDR3 region: CASSFRGGAENTIYF. In DNA, the CDR3 is TGCGCCAGCAGCTTTCGAGGGGGCGCCGAAAACACCATATATTTT.

The DNA of the CDR3 is TGCAGCGTTGATGGTGGAGGGGTAGCGAACACCGGGGAGCTGTTTTTT. Its protein is CSVDGGGVANTGELFF. V and J are TRBV29-1 and TRBJ2-2, with a weak D call TRBD2 (6 bases). Germline CDR1 and CDR2: SQVTM and ANQGSEA. The CDR3 has 16 amino acids. Trimming stripped 3 bases from V and 0 bases from J, with 14 bases between.

V usage is TRBV2 and J usage is TRBJ2-5; 8 bases fit TRBD2. Trimming cost V 8 bases and J 1 base; bases outside gene matches: 12. CDR3 length: 16 amino acids. Germline CDR1 SNHLY, CDR2 FYNNEI. The CDR3 loop reads CASDISGGASQETQYF. In DNA form, the CDR3 reads TGTGCCAGCGACATTTCCGGGGGGGCCTCCCAAGAGACCCAGTACTTC.